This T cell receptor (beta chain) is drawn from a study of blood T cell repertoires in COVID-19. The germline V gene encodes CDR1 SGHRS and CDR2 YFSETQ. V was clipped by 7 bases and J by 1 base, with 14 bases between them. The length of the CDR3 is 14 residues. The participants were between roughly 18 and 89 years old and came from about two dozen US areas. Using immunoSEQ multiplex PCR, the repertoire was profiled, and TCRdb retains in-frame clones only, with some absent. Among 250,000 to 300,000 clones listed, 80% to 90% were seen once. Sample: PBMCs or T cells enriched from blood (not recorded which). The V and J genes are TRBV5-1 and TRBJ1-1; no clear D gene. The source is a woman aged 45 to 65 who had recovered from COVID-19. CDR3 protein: CASFGRGSNTEAFF. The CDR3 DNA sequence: TGCGCCAGCTTTGGGCGGGGTTCGAACACTGAAGCTTTCTTT.